The 5 T cell receptor beta chains reported below all come from one sample, sequenced in a study of blood T cell repertoires in COVID-19. The repertoire was sequenced with immunoSEQ multiplex PCR; TCRdb's copy has only in-frame clones and lacks some. The repertoire holds 55,000 to 70,000 clones, with about 74% as singletons. The sequenced material came from peripheral blood. The receptors originated from a human donor in a cohort sampled during active COVID-19.

The J gene is TRBJ1-5, the V gene TRBV2, with D maybe TRBD1 (5 bases). The V gene lost 4 bases and the J gene lost 5 bases, with 12 bases spanning the gap. CDR1 and CDR2 from the germline V gene are SNHLY and FYNNEI. The CDR3 loop spans 14 amino acids. In DNA, the CDR3 is TGTGCCAGCAGTGCCCAGGGTATCCATCAGCCCCAGCATTTT. This codes for CASSAQGIHQPQHF.

This clone has a single count. The V gene is TRBV7-2, the J gene TRBJ1-1; D ambiguous. Germline values: CDR1 SGHTA, CDR2 FQGNSA. Trimming pared 2 bases from V and 4 bases from J, leaving 8 bases between. The CDR3 covers 13 residues. This CDR3 is CASSLSGSTEAFF. The CDR3 DNA sequence: TGTGCCAGCAGCTTATCGGGGAGCACTGAAGCTTTCTTT.

V is TRBV5-1 and J is TRBJ1-2, with TRBD1 matching 9 bases. V lost 0 bases to trimming and J lost 0 bases; unmatched junction nucleotides: 3. Germline V gene lookup returns CDR1 SGHRS and CDR2 YFSETQ. The length of the CDR3 is 16 residues. CDR3 amino acids: CASSLGTGAANYGYTF. CDR3 DNA sequence: TGCGCCAGCAGCTTGGGGACAGGGGCGGCTAACTATGGCTACACCTTC.

This clone occurred once. This chain uses TRBV10-3 with TRBJ2-1; perhaps TRBD1 as D (6 bases). V lost 2 bases and J lost 7, with 9 bases in between. The CDR3 loop spans 13 amino acids. CDR1 is ENHRY and CDR2 is SYGVKD in the germline V gene. In DNA form, the CDR3 reads TGTGCCATCAGTGAGGGACAGCTTAATGAGCAGTTCTTC. This gives the protein CAISEGQLNEQFF.

The CDR3 sequence: CASSLLLGQGSSYEQYF. The CDR3 bases are TGTGCCAGCAGTTTATTGTTGGGGCAGGGGAGCTCCTACGAGCAGTACTTC. This rearrangement joins TRBV28 to TRBJ2-7, with a possible D match to TRBD1 (6 bases). The germline V gene has CDR1 MDHEN and CDR2 SYDVKM. V gave up 1 base and J gave up 0 bases, with 16 bases separating them. The CDR3 consists of 17 residues.